Detailed here is one T cell receptor beta chain. This sample is part of a study of T-cell reconstitution after alpha-beta-depleted transplantation in children. It was with unique molecular identifiers that the TCRbeta library was prepared. One entry per CDR3 protein, called by TCRdb with MiXCR from the PCR reads. The repertoire holds some 520,000 distinct CDR3 sequences, with around a third as singletons. The CDR3 is 11 amino acids. V shed 0 bases and J shed 9 bases, with 2 bases lying between them. Germline V CDR1 and CDR2: MGHRA, YSYEKL. The sequence was collected from a human donor who donated a stem cell graft to a child with aplastic anemia. The rearrangement links TRBV4-1 to TRBJ2-2; D gene uncertain. Material: PBMCs from the stem cell graft donor, obtained from the stem cell graft. This chain's CDR3 is CASSQDRELFF. In DNA, the CDR3 is TGCGCCAGCAGCCAAGATAGGGAGCTGTTTTTT.